The 25 T cell receptor beta chains reported below all come from one sample, sequenced in a study of blood T cell repertoires in COVID-19. Sequencing used immunoSEQ multiplex PCR; TCRdb keeps in-frame clones, though not all of them. The profile shows under 65,000 clones, roughly 80% of them singletons. The specimen was peripheral blood. The receptors derive from a woman aged 55-70 years with acute or convalescent COVID-19.

The J gene is TRBJ1-5, the V gene TRBV18, with D possibly matching TRBD1 (6 bases). CDR3 length: 15 residues. Trimming stripped 1 base from V and 1 base from J, with 8 bases between. Germline lookup yields CDR1 KGHSH and CDR2 LQKENI. This chain's CDR3 is CASSPLGASNQPQHF. The DNA for the CDR3 is TGTGCCAGCTCACCACTGGGGGCCAGCAATCAGCCCCAGCATTTT.

This clone was seen only once. The chain has TRBV7-9 and TRBJ1-4; TRBD1 matches at 7 bases. CDR3 length: 14 amino acids. Germline CDR1 and CDR2: SEHNR and FQNEAQ (reference sequence). After removal of 7 bases from V and 6 bases from J, the junction contained 8 bases not matched to a gene. CDR3 residues: CASIEKGADEKLFF. The CDR3 region has the DNA TGTGCCAGCATCGAGAAGGGGGCAGATGAAAAACTGTTTTTT.

V usage is TRBV7-2 and J usage is TRBJ2-4, with D maybe TRBD2 (6 bases). CDR3 size: 14 residues. Between the trimmed V and J ends, which lost 1 base and 7 bases, there was a span of 11 bases. CDR1 is SGHTA, CDR2 FQGNSA, per germline. CDR3 region: CASSLGGAGNIQYF. CDR3 DNA: TGTGCCAGCAGCTTAGGTGGGGCGGGGAACATTCAGTACTTC.

The J gene is TRBJ2-7, the V gene TRBV7-2; TRBD2 might be the D (5 bases). Germline CDR1 SGHTA, CDR2 FQGNSA. V was trimmed by 1 base and J by 1 base, leaving 8 bases between them. This CDR3 spans 14 amino acids. This CDR3 is CASSLDRGSYEQYF. Written as DNA, the CDR3 is TGTGCCAGCAGCTTAGACCGGGGTTCCTACGAGCAGTACTTC.

J is TRBJ2-4 and V is TRBV5-1, with a tentative D call TRBD2 (6 bases). The V and J ends lost 4 bases and 7 bases respectively, with 15 bases between them. This CDR3 is 14 amino acids long. The germline V gene has CDR1 SGHRS and CDR2 YFSETQ. The CDR3 loop is CASSTKEGRNIQYF. The DNA of the CDR3 is TGCGCCAGCAGCACGAAGGAGGGGAGGAACATTCAGTACTTC.

The chain couples TRBV10-3 to TRBJ1-1; D gene unclear. This CDR3 has 13 amino acids. Trimming removed 8 bases from V and 6 bases from J, with 16 bases in between. Germline V lookup: CDR1 ENHRY, CDR2 SYGVKD. CDR3 sequence reads: CAISNGGFAEAFF. CDR3 sequence (DNA): TGTGCCATCTCCAATGGCGGGTTTGCTGAAGCTTTCTTT.

The chain employs TRBV4-2 and TRBJ2-2; D perhaps matches TRBD2 (6 bases). CDR1 is LGHNA and CDR2 is YNFKEQ in the germline V gene. CDR3 size: 16 residues. V shed 0 bases and J shed 1 base, with 9 bases lying between them. CDR3 DNA sequence: TGTGCCAGCAGCCAAGAACTAGCTGAGAACACCGGGGAGCTGTTTTTT. This encodes CASSQELAENTGELFF.

The chain links TRBV6-5 to TRBJ1-2; 9 bases fit TRBD1. The trim removed 7 bases at V and 4 bases at J, leaving 10 bases unmatched. The CDR3 has 15 residues. From germline, CDR1 is MNHEY and CDR2 SVGAGI. CDR3 in amino acids: CASKERQGDVYGYTF. In DNA, the CDR3 is TGTGCCAGCAAAGAAAGACAGGGGGACGTCTATGGCTACACCTTC.

The chain carries TRBV6-5 and TRBJ2-7; the D is unclear. V shed 6 bases and J shed 3 bases, with 9 bases lying between them. This CDR3 is built from 12 residues. In germline, CDR1 is MNHEY, CDR2 SVGAGI. CDR3 loop: CASSPYGYEQYF. CDR3 bases: TGTGCCAGCAGCCCCTACGGCTACGAGCAGTACTTC.

This clone has more than one count but fewer than ten. The rearrangement joins TRBV27 to TRBJ1-5; TRBD1 matches 11 bases. Per germline, CDR1 MNHEY and CDR2 SMNVEV (reference sequence). The CDR3 is made up of 15 amino acids. V dropped 6 bases and J dropped 4; count of bases not matched to a gene: 5. The CDR3 region is CASRGTGGRNQPQHF. The DNA of the CDR3 is TGTGCCAGCAGGGGGACAGGGGGGAGAAATCAGCCCCAGCATTTT.

The V call is TRBV6-5, the J call TRBJ1-1, with D perhaps matching TRBD1 (5 bases). Trimming pared 5 bases from V and 1 base from J, leaving 8 bases between. Germline CDR1 and CDR2: MNHEY and SVGAGI. The CDR3 is made up of 13 amino acids. DNA for the CDR3: TGTGCCAGCAGTCGACAGAAGAACACTGAAGCTTTCTTT. It encodes CASSRQKNTEAFF.

The chain employs TRBV15 and TRBJ1-2; 7 bases fit TRBD1. Losses at the gene ends were 0 bases for V and 8 bases for J; bases not matched to a gene: 6. Germline CDR1 reads LNHNV; CDR2 reads YYDKDF (reference sequence). This CDR3 contains 14 residues. The CDR3 loop is CATSREDRARGYTF. In DNA form, the CDR3 reads TGTGCCACCAGCAGAGAAGACAGGGCCCGCGGCTACACCTTC.

The chain recombines TRBV6-2 or TRBV6-3 with TRBJ2-1; 8 bases match TRBD2. Germline V gives CDR1 MNHEY, CDR2 SVGEGT. Trimming cost V 2 bases and J 8 bases; bases outside gene matches: 17. This CDR3 spans 18 amino acids. CDR3 in amino acids: CASSYRSGRGGQIHEQFF. CDR3 DNA: TGTGCCAGCAGTTACCGGTCGGGACGGGGGGGCCAGATCCATGAGCAGTTCTTC.

This clone was seen a single time. The rearrangement uses TRBV29-1 and TRBJ1-1, with 7 bases aligning to TRBD1. Germline assignment: CDR1 SQVTM and CDR2 ANQGSEA. The CDR3 contains 14 residues. J gave up 1 base and V 6 bases, and 8 bases lay outside the gene matches. The CDR3 DNA follows: TGCAGCGTCGGAACGGGACAGAAGAACACTGAAGCTTTCTTT. Protein sequence: CSVGTGQKNTEAFF. The whole variable domain, remainder taken from reference TRBV29-1 and TRBJ1-1, is SAVISQKPSRDICQRGTSLTIQCQVDSQVTMMFWYRQQPGQSLTLIATANQGSEATYESGFVIDKFPISRPNLTFSTLTVSNMSPEDSSIYLCSVGTGQKNTEAFFGQGTRLTVV.

The chain uses TRBV2 and TRBJ1-1, with D possibly being TRBD1 (6 bases). Trimming pared 4 bases from V and 7 bases from J, leaving 16 bases between. This CDR3 comprises 14 residues. The germline CDR1 and CDR2 sequences are SNHLY and FYNNEI. In nucleotides, the CDR3 is TGTGCCAGCAGTGCATGGACAGTTCCCGTTGAAGCTTTCTTT. It translates to CASSAWTVPVEAFF.

V is TRBV5-1 and J is TRBJ2-7, with unresolved D. The germline CDR1 and CDR2 sequences are SGHRS and YFSETQ. The ends were cut back, 5 bases at V and 2 bases at J, with 8 bases in the middle. This CDR3 is 12 amino acids long. The CDR3: CASRQDTYEQYF. The CDR3 region has the DNA TGCGCCAGCAGGCAAGACACCTACGAGCAGTACTTC.

The chain's CDR3 is CASRERGLRADTQYF. Here the CDR3 DNA reads TGTGCCAGTAGGGAACGCGGGCTCCGGGCAGATACGCAGTATTTT. The chain combines TRBV19 with TRBJ2-3; maybe TRBD2 (5 bases). Between the trimmed V and J ends, which lost 6 bases and 4 bases, there was a span of 17 bases. The germline V gene has CDR1 LNHDA and CDR2 SQIVND (reference sequence). CDR3 length: 15 amino acids.

V usage is TRBV19 and J usage is TRBJ1-2, with 7 positions matching TRBD1. The germline V gene has CDR1 LNHDA and CDR2 SQIVND (reference sequence). CDR3 length: 18 residues. Unmatched junction bases numbered 20, after V lost 2 bases and J lost 8 bases. The CDR3 region is CASSIPERWDSGFGGYTF. In nucleotides, the CDR3 is TGTGCCAGTAGTATACCGGAACGTTGGGACAGCGGTTTTGGGGGCTACACCTTC.

The chain uses TRBV30 and TRBJ1-2; no definite D call. Germline CDR1 reads GTSNPN; CDR2 reads SVGIG (reference sequence). The CDR3 contains 15 residues. V dropped 0 bases and J dropped 0 bases, with 11 bases sitting between them. The CDR3 spells CAWSVISGSNYGYTF. The CDR3 DNA is TGTGCCTGGAGTGTAATCTCCGGGTCTAACTATGGCTACACCTTC.

V and J are TRBV7-3 and TRBJ2-3; D perhaps matches TRBD1 (6 bases). Germline loops: CDR1 SGHTA, CDR2 FQGTGA. The CDR3 runs to 15 residues. V lost 5 bases, J lost 0 bases, and 12 bases lay in between. CDR3 coding DNA: TGTGCCAGCAGCCCAGGGACATTTAGCACAGATACGCAGTATTTT. Its translation: CASSPGTFSTDTQYF.

This rearrangement joins TRBV3-1 (or the pseudogene TRBV3-2) to TRBJ2-5; 7 bases line up with TRBD1. The CDR3 spans 15 residues. CDR1 and CDR2 from the germline V gene are LGHDT and YNNKEL (reference sequence). With 1 base clipped from V and 3 bases from J, the junction kept 5 bases outside the gene matches. CDR3 region: CASSQASGTEETQYF. CDR3 DNA sequence: TGTGCCAGCAGCCAAGCCTCCGGGACAGAAGAGACCCAGTACTTC.

CDR3 DNA: TGTGCCAGCAGTTACGGGGGGGCGAACTATGGCTACACCTTC. As protein: CASSYGGANYGYTF. The gene calls are TRBV6-6 and TRBJ1-2; D perhaps matches TRBD1 (6 bases). Per the germline V gene, CDR1 is MNHNY and CDR2 is SVGAGI (reference sequence). V was shortened by 2 bases and J by 2 bases, with 9 bases between the two germline ends. This CDR3 is built from 14 residues.

The CDR3 sequence is CASTAGTGDNSPLHF. DNA for the CDR3: TGTGCCAGCACAGCAGGGACAGGCGATAATTCACCCCTCCACTTT. The chain recombines TRBV6-6 with TRBJ1-6; TRBD1 aligns across 8 bases. This CDR3 region has 15 residues. The V segment lost 7 bases and the J segment 5 bases; nucleotides outside the gene matches: 7. Looked up from germline, CDR1 is MNHNY and CDR2 is SVGAGI (reference sequence).

This clone was picked up a small number of times. V is TRBV29-1 and J is TRBJ2-3, with TRBD2 as a possible D gene (5 bases). With 0 bases removed from V and 4 bases from J, the gap between germline ends came to 8 bases. From germline, CDR1 is SQVTM and CDR2 ANQGSEA. There are 13 residues in the CDR3. The CDR3 DNA follows: TGCAGCGTTGAAGAAGGGAGTGCAGATACGCAGTATTTT. Its translation: CSVEEGSADTQYF.

This chain uses TRBV29-1 with TRBJ1-2; 7 bases are shared with TRBD1. With 8 bases clipped from V and 0 bases from J, the junction kept 6 bases outside the gene matches. Germline V gives CDR1 SQVTM, CDR2 ANQGSEA. The length of the CDR3 is 13 residues. The CDR3 loop is CSLRDSSNYGYTF. The CDR3 region has the DNA TGCAGCCTTCGGGACAGCTCTAACTATGGCTACACCTTC.